This TCR beta chain was captured by sequencing in a study of beta chain features in type 1 diabetes. The overall study: Age and gender were similar between patients and healthy donors, as were cell yields. Investigators examined roughly 99,000,000 sorted cells across all samples.

This clone showed up just a few times. As yet, its antigen is unknown. The entirety of the isolated RNA underwent reverse transcription, so expressed TCRB transcripts were sequenced. Clones were sequenced by immunoSEQ multiplex PCR, and TCRdb holds only the in-frame ones, with some missing. The sample has a few hundred thousand clones; roughly 17% are singletons. General study findings and limits: Among patients with Type 1 diabetes, TCRB CDR3s were moderately but significantly shorter in every one of the four CD4+ subsets.

The germline CDR1 and CDR2 sequences are SNHLY and FYNNEI. The CDR3 has 12 amino acids. Unmatched junction bases numbered 4, after V lost 7 bases and J lost 7 bases. This chain connects TRBV2 to TRBJ1-3, with 7 bases fitting TRBD1. This TCR derives from a man younger than 45 with type 1 diabetes. The specimen was naive CD4+ T cells from blood. The CDR3 coding sequence is TGTGCCAGCATACTACAGGGGAACACCATATATTTT. It is translated as CASILQGNTIYF. Using reference TRBV2 and TRBJ1-3 for the parts outside the CDR3, the full variable domain is EPEVTQTPSHQVTQMGQEVILRCVPISNHLYFYWYRQILGQKVEFLVSFYNNEISEKSEIFDDQFSVERPDGSNFTLKIRSTKLEDSAMYFCASILQGNTIYFGEGSWLTVV.